The 27 T cell receptor beta chains below come from one sample, sequenced in a study of blood T cell repertoires in COVID-19. The table came from immunoSEQ multiplex PCR; TCRdb's copy has only in-frame clones and leaves some out. Among over 110,000 clones listed, roughly 84% were seen once. The source material was PBMCs or T cells enriched from blood (not recorded which). The source of these receptors is a middle-aged man in a cohort exposed to, infected with or recovered from COVID-19 (not recorded which).

The chain employs TRBV6-5 and TRBJ2-7; possible D gene TRBD2, 5 bases. The CDR3 consists of 15 residues. V lost 0 bases and J 3 bases, leaving 12 bases between the germline ends. Germline V lookup: CDR1 MNHEY, CDR2 SVGAGI. CDR3 residues: CASSYSGDIDYEQYF. CDR3 coding DNA: TGTGCCAGCAGTTACTCCGGGGATATAGACTACGAGCAGTACTTC.

The chain uses TRBV19 and TRBJ1-2; 8 nucleotides match TRBD1. J gave up 7 bases and V 3 bases, and 13 bases lay outside the gene matches. Germline V CDR1 and CDR2: LNHDA, SQIVND (reference sequence). This CDR3 is built from 16 residues. CDR3 loop: CASSIAIGQGARGYTF. The CDR3 DNA sequence: TGTGCCAGTAGTATTGCAATAGGGCAGGGGGCGCGTGGCTACACCTTC.

The chain couples TRBV4-3 to TRBJ2-7, with TRBD2 identical over 9 bases. Germline CDR1 reads LGHNA; CDR2 reads YSLEER. CDR3 length: 15 amino acids. J was trimmed by 3 bases and V by 1 base; bases with no gene match: 4. Written as DNA, the CDR3 is TGCGCCAGCAGCCAAGTTACTAGCGGGTTCTACGAGCAGTACTTC. Its translation: CASSQVTSGFYEQYF.

This chain joins TRBV5-6 and TRBJ1-5; 9 nucleotides agree with TRBD1. CDR3 length: 14 residues. CDR1 and CDR2 (germline): SGHDT, YYEEEE. The J segment lost 6 bases and the V segment lost 5 bases, leaving 6 bases of the junction unmatched. The CDR3 sequence: CASSPRTGAQPQHF. Written as DNA, the CDR3 is TGTGCCAGCAGTCCCCGGACAGGGGCTCAGCCCCAGCATTTT.

The genes are TRBV6-5 and TRBJ1-2; no reliable D call. The germline V and J ends were trimmed by 6 bases and 1 base, with 12 bases remaining between them. The CDR3 is 14 residues long. The germline V gene encodes CDR1 MNHEY and CDR2 SVGAGI. The CDR3 nucleotides read TGTGCCAGCAGCCGGACTACATTTAACTATGGCTACACCTTC. This sequence encodes CASSRTTFNYGYTF.

The chain links TRBV4-3 to TRBJ2-2, with D hard to call. The V end lost 4 bases, the J end lost 5 bases, and 11 bases lay between the germline ends. The germline V gene encodes CDR1 LGHNA and CDR2 YSLEER. CDR3 length: 14 residues. The DNA of the CDR3 is TGCGCCAGCAGCCTCCCCCGGCGGACCGGGGAGCTGTTTTTT. Its protein is CASSLPRRTGELFF.

The chain combines TRBV5-5 with TRBJ1-1; D might be TRBD1 (5 bases). The CDR3 covers 13 residues. The V gene's germline CDR1 is SGHKS and CDR2 YYEKEE (reference sequence). The germline V and J ends were trimmed by 0 bases and 7 bases, with 10 bases remaining between them. In nucleotides, the CDR3 is TGTGCCAGCAGCTTGGACAGGTTGCTTGAAGCTTTCTTT. Its translation is CASSLDRLLEAFF.

The sample holds one count of this clone. The rearrangement uses TRBV6-2 or TRBV6-3 and TRBJ1-1, with a tentative D call TRBD1 (6 bases). The CDR3 runs 13 residues. The V gene lost 5 bases and the J gene lost 4 bases, with 11 bases spanning the gap. Germline-derived CDR1 and CDR2 are MNHEY and SVGEGT. CDR3 in DNA: TGTGCCAGCAGTCTACAGGGTGTCACTGAAGCTTTCTTT. Translation gives CASSLQGVTEAFF.

This clone came up a few times. The V gene is TRBV19, the J gene TRBJ2-1; 9 nucleotides line up with TRBD2. The CDR3 contains 14 residues. Trimming cost V 1 base and J 7 bases; bases outside gene matches: 2. Germline V lookup: CDR1 LNHDA, CDR2 SQIVND (reference sequence). The CDR3 DNA reads TGTGCCAGTAGTATAGCTAGCGGGATAAATGAGCAGTTCTTC. It yields the protein CASSIASGINEQFF.

The V gene is TRBV12-3 or TRBV12-4, the J gene TRBJ1-5; D is unresolved. V lost 3 bases, J lost 9 bases, and 12 bases lay in between. CDR3 size: 13 residues. The CDR3 is CASSLREGGPQHF. Written as DNA, the CDR3 is TGTGCCAGCAGTTTGAGGGAAGGTGGGCCCCAGCATTTT.

The chain is built from TRBV2 and TRBJ2-5; D may be TRBD1 (7 bases). The CDR3 extends over 15 amino acids. Germline lookup yields CDR1 SNHLY and CDR2 FYNNEI. Trimming removed 4 bases at V and 6 bases at J, with 18 bases between. The DNA of the CDR3 is TGTGCCAGCAGTGGTCCAGGGGGGAGTGGGAAGACCCAGTACTTC. This translates into CASSGPGGSGKTQYF.

J is TRBJ2-1 and V is TRBV20-1; D is undetermined. Trimming removed 3 bases at V and 4 bases at J, with 13 bases between. Looked up from germline, CDR1 is DFQATT and CDR2 is SNEGSKA (reference sequence). This CDR3 comprises 14 residues. The CDR3 reads CSASTPGFYNEQFF. The CDR3, as DNA: TGCAGTGCTAGTACACCGGGTTTTTACAATGAGCAGTTCTTC.

On this clone: Sequence at one end of the junction differs from germline and may be a read error. V is TRBV6-5 and J is TRBJ2-7, with D perhaps TRBD1 (6 bases). CDR1 and CDR2 (germline): MNHEY, SVGAGI. The CDR3 spans 15 residues. The CDR3 DNA reads TGTGCCAGCAGTTCCAGGGGATATGTCTCCCACGAGCAGTACTTC. Its translation: CASSSRGYVSHEQYF.

V usage is TRBV29-1 and J usage is TRBJ1-2; the match to TRBD1 covers 11 bases. The CDR3 is 14 amino acids. Germline V lookup: CDR1 SQVTM, CDR2 ANQGSEA. With V trimmed by 4 bases and J by 3 bases, 4 bases remained unmatched. CDR3 nucleotides: TGCAGCGTTGTATGGACAGGGGGCGACTATGGCTACACCTTC. Translated: CSVVWTGGDYGYTF. The variable domain in full, completed from reference TRBV29-1 and TRBJ1-2, reads SAVISQKPSRDICQRGTSLTIQCQVDSQVTMMFWYRQQPGQSLTLIATANQGSEATYESGFVIDKFPISRPNLTFSTLTVSNMSPEDSSIYLCSVVWTGGDYGYTFGSGTRLTVV.

V and J are TRBV3-1 (or the pseudogene TRBV3-2) and TRBJ2-1; D might be TRBD2 (7 bases). This CDR3 spans 14 amino acids. Germline V lookup: CDR1 LGHDT, CDR2 YNNKEL (reference sequence). Deletions cut 1 base from V and 9 bases from J, with 13 bases between. The CDR3 DNA is TGTGCCAGCAGCCAAGTGAGGCGGGGGCTTGAGCAGTTCTTC. Translated, it gives CASSQVRRGLEQFF.

The chain recombines TRBV28 with TRBJ1-5; D unclear. Germline V gene data show CDR1 as MDHEN and CDR2 as SYDVKM. Trimming removed 7 bases at V and 2 bases at J, with 12 bases between. CDR3 length equals 14 residues. The CDR3 DNA reads TGTGCCAGCAATCAGAGACACCGCAATCAGCCCCAGCATTTT. Its translation is CASNQRHRNQPQHF.

The sample holds a few counts of this clone. The chain combines TRBV19 with TRBJ1-1; D is unresolved. Germline CDR1 reads LNHDA; CDR2 reads SQIVND (reference sequence). Trimming pared 6 bases from V and 1 base from J, leaving 6 bases between. CDR3 length: 12 residues. The CDR3 DNA sequence: TGTGCCAGTAGCGCAGGGAACACTGAAGCTTTCTTT. Translation gives CASSAGNTEAFF.

V is TRBV12-3 or TRBV12-4 and J is TRBJ1-2; D is perhaps TRBD1 (5 bases). The ends were cut back, 5 bases at V and 4 bases at J, with 8 bases in the middle. This CDR3 has 12 amino acids. CDR3 loop: CASSSRVYGYTF. The CDR3 region has the DNA TGTGCCAGCAGTAGCAGGGTCTATGGCTACACCTTC.

This chain links TRBV7-6 with TRBJ2-7; 13 bases align to TRBD2. In germline, CDR1 is SGHVS, CDR2 FNYEAQ. The J segment lost 1 base and the V segment lost 5 bases, leaving 11 bases of the junction unmatched. The CDR3 has 18 residues. This CDR3 is CASSAQTSGGPASYEQYF. CDR3 nucleotides: TGTGCCAGCAGCGCGCAGACTAGCGGGGGGCCCGCTTCCTACGAGCAGTACTTC.

This sequence joins TRBV10-2 and TRBJ1-1; tentatively, D is TRBD1 (5 bases). Trimming took 8 bases from V and 6 from J, leaving 13 bases between them. Germline V gene sequence: CDR1 WSHSY, CDR2 SAAADI. The CDR3 spans 12 residues. In DNA form, the CDR3 reads TGCGCCAGCTCTCAGGGTGGGGCTGAAGCTTTCTTT. This sequence encodes CASSQGGAEAFF.

V usage is TRBV28 and J usage is TRBJ1-5; TRBD1 matches at 7 bases. This CDR3 region has 16 residues. Per the germline V gene, CDR1 is MDHEN and CDR2 is SYDVKM. J gave up 5 bases and V 7 bases, and 14 bases lay outside the gene matches. CDR3 sequence: CASIPHWTGEDQPQHF. Here the CDR3 DNA reads TGTGCCAGCATACCTCACTGGACAGGCGAAGATCAGCCCCAGCATTTT.

The chain uses TRBV11-2 and TRBJ2-1; 10 bases match TRBD2. V was pared by 5 bases and J by 8 bases, with 9 bases of the junction left unmatched. Germline V CDR1 and CDR2: SGHAT, FQNNGV. The CDR3 is 15 amino acids. The CDR3 here is CASSASGRAWDEQFF. Here the CDR3 DNA reads TGTGCCAGCAGCGCCAGCGGGAGGGCCTGGGATGAGCAGTTCTTC.

The genes are TRBV12-3 or TRBV12-4 and TRBJ1-1; weak D call: TRBD1 (6 bases). V lost 6 bases and J lost 6, with 14 bases in between. The CDR3 sequence is 13 residues long. CDR3 region: CASSVPGGPEAFF. The CDR3 nucleotides read TGTGCCAGCAGCGTCCCGGGGGGGCCTGAAGCTTTCTTT.

J is TRBJ2-7 and V is TRBV5-1, with 9 nucleotides matching TRBD2. Losses at the gene ends were 3 bases for V and 1 base for J; bases not matched to a gene: 8. Per germline, CDR1 SGHRS and CDR2 YFSETQ. The CDR3 contains 16 residues. In DNA form, the CDR3 reads TGCGCCAGCAGCTCGCCTGGGACTAGCCATTCCTACGAGCAGTACTTC. It is translated as CASSSPGTSHSYEQYF.

The chain has TRBV24-1 and TRBJ2-5; 11 nucleotides agree with TRBD1. The V gene end was trimmed by 3 bases and the J gene end by 3 bases; junction bases not matched to a gene: 5. The CDR3 is made up of 16 amino acids. Germline-derived CDR1 and CDR2 are KGHDR and SFDVKD. This chain's CDR3 is CATSDAGQGGKETQYF. DNA of the CDR3: TGTGCCACCAGTGATGCGGGACAGGGGGGGAAAGAGACCCAGTACTTC.

This chain connects TRBV11-2 to TRBJ1-3; D possibly corresponds to TRBD1 (5 bases). The ends were cut back, 3 bases at V and 3 bases at J, with 12 bases in the middle. Per germline, CDR1 SGHAT and CDR2 FQNNGV. The CDR3 is 15 residues long. CDR3 amino acids: CASSFRVKGGNTIYF. In DNA form, the CDR3 reads TGTGCCAGCAGCTTCAGGGTGAAGGGTGGAAACACCATATATTTT.

CDR3 in DNA: TGTGCCAGCTCACCAAGAACAGGAGACATCTATGGCTACACCTTC. It yields the protein CASSPRTGDIYGYTF. V and J are TRBV18 and TRBJ1-2, with D maybe TRBD1 (5 bases). V lost 2 bases and J lost 4, with 14 bases in between. CDR3 length: 15 amino acids. The V gene's germline CDR1 is KGHSH and CDR2 LQKENI.